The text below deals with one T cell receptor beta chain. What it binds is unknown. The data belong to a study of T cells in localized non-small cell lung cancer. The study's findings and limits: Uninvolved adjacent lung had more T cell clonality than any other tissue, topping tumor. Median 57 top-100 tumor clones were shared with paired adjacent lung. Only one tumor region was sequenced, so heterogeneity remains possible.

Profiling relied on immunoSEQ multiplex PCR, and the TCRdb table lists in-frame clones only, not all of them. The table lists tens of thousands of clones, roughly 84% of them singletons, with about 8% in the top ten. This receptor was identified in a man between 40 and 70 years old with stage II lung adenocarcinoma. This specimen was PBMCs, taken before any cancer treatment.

For the CDR3, the DNA is TGTGCCAGCAGCGACAGGGGAAGCAATCAGCCCCAGCATTTT. Its translation is CASSDRGSNQPQHF. The chain is built from TRBV7-2 and TRBJ1-5; 8 nucleotides line up with TRBD1. The ends lost 5 bases at V and 1 base at J; junction bases unmatched: 1. Per germline, CDR1 SGHTA and CDR2 FQGNSA. The CDR3 extends over 14 amino acids.